The entry that follows covers one T cell receptor beta chain sequence. The target antigen is unknown. This record comes from a study of CD8 T cells in Susac syndrome. Whole-study context: Patients with Susac syndrome who were sequenced included roughly 6 with active disease and roughly 8 in remission. Findings of the study overall: A relatively small number of individuals underwent TCR sequencing and HLA analysis. The CD4+ T cell repertoire of patients with Susac syndrome showed no detectable clonal expansion.

Random hexamers were used to reverse transcribe an amount of roughly 0.45 to 1 ug RNA. Across 54 Vbeta and 13 Jbeta, TCR beta CDR3 was amplified with immunoSEQ multiplex PCR. One entry per CDR3 protein, called by TCRdb with MiXCR from the immunoSEQ multiplex PCR reads. The profile shows 150,000 to 200,000 distinct CDR3 sequences, around 95% of them singletons. V trimming: 3 bases; J trimming: 3 bases; junction bases outside the gene matches: 7. Germline V gives CDR1 DFQATT, CDR2 SNEGSKA (reference sequence). The CDR3 extends over 16 amino acids. The sequence was collected from a human donor with Susac syndrome. This chain uses TRBV20-1 with TRBJ2-1, with TRBD2 matching over 11 bases. The sequenced material came from CD4+ T cells from PBMCs. In DNA, the CDR3 is TGCAGTGCTAGCCCGACTAGCGGGGCTTACTACAATGAGCAGTTCTTC. As protein: CSASPTSGAYYNEQFF.